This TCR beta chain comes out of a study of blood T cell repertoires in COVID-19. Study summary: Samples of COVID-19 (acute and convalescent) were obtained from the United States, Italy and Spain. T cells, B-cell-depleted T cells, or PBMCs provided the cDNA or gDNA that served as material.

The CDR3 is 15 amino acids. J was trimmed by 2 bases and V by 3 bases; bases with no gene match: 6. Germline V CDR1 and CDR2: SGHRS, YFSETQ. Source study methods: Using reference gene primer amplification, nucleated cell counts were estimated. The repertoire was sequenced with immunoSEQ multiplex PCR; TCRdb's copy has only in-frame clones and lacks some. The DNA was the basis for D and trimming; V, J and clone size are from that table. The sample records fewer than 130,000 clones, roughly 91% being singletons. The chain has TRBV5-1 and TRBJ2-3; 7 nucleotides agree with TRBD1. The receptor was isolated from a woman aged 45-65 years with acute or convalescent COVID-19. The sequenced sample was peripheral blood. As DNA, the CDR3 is TGCGCCAGCAGCTCGAGGACAGGCCCCACAGATACGCAGTATTTT. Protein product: CASSSRTGPTDTQYF.